A single sample gave rise to the 10 T cell receptor beta chains below, sequenced in a study of cytomegalovirus exposure and HLA in healthy donors (TCRdb year 2017). The library came from the immunoSEQ multiplex PCR assay. A mixture of 60 forward primers for TCR Vbeta segments and 13 reverse primers for TCR Jbeta segments was used in the multiplex PCR. Sourced from immuneACCESS, this table was stored by TCRdb with only in-frame sequences that have V and J called. A share of the clones is absent; for the studies checked, an unresolved V gene accounts for under half, and the remainder has no known explanation. This sample gives over 110,000 clones in total; about four fifths of them show up just once. Roughly 4.8% of the sample is held by the ten biggest clonotypes. The specimen sequenced was PBMCs. The receptors were sampled from a man aged 35 to 55 in good health and CMV-seronegative.

V usage is TRBV7-2 and J usage is TRBJ2-7, with 7 positions matching TRBD1. There are 16 residues in the CDR3. The ends lost 4 bases at V and 0 bases at J; junction bases unmatched: 9. Germline V gene data show CDR1 as SGHTA and CDR2 as FQGNSA. The CDR3: CASSSRGGTSSYEQYF. The CDR3 coding sequence is TGTGCCAGCAGCTCCCGAGGGGGCACGAGCTCCTACGAGCAGTACTTC.

This clone was seen just once. CDR3 in amino acids: CASSLIGTGVNEQFF. The CDR3 nucleotides read TGTGCCAGCAGCTTAATTGGGACAGGGGTCAATGAGCAGTTCTTC. The V and J genes are TRBV7-6 and TRBJ2-1, with 10 bases lining up with TRBD1. The germline V gene encodes CDR1 SGHVS and CDR2 FNYEAQ. The J segment lost 6 bases and the V segment lost 2 bases, leaving 4 bases of the junction unmatched. The CDR3 runs 15 residues.

This clone has only one observation. The chain is built from TRBV5-4 and TRBJ2-7, with a weak D call TRBD1 (6 bases). V dropped 4 bases and J dropped 6 bases, with 11 bases sitting between them. Per germline, CDR1 SGHNT and CDR2 YYREEE (reference sequence). The CDR3 contains 12 residues. CDR3 amino acids: CASSSDRLEQYF. The CDR3 DNA reads as TGTGCCAGCAGCAGCGACAGGCTCGAGCAGTACTTC.

The DNA for the CDR3 is TGTGCCAGCAGCTTGGGCGGGCAGGGGGCAGGAGAGACCCAGTACTTC. Translation gives CASSLGGQGAGETQYF. The rearrangement links TRBV5-4 to TRBJ2-5; 8 nucleotides agree with TRBD1. Germline lookup yields CDR1 SGHNT and CDR2 YYREEE (reference sequence). V gave up 0 bases and J gave up 4 bases; unmatched junction bases: 8. The CDR3 loop spans 16 amino acids.

V and J are TRBV27 and TRBJ2-7; TRBD2 might be the D (8 bases). The V and J ends lost 4 bases and 11 bases respectively, with 18 bases between them. The germline V gene has CDR1 MNHEY and CDR2 SMNVEV (reference sequence). The length of the CDR3 is 13 residues. CDR3: CASSSADRRGEYF. The CDR3 DNA sequence: TGTGCCAGCAGTTCCGCGGACAGGCGGGGGGAGTACTTC.

V is TRBV9 and J is TRBJ2-1; tentative D call: TRBD2 (7 bases). CDR1 is SGDLS, CDR2 YYNGEE, per germline. This CDR3 is 14 amino acids long. V lost 0 bases and J 6 bases, leaving 10 bases between the germline ends. CDR3 DNA: TGTGCCAGCAGCGTAGGGGGGGGGCGCAATGAGCAGTTCTTC. The encoded protein is CASSVGGGRNEQFF.

This clone was seen repeatedly, ten times or more. The V gene is TRBV6-5, the J gene TRBJ1-4, with D perhaps matching TRBD1 (6 bases). The CDR3 sequence is 14 residues long. Trimming took off 6 bases at V and 4 bases at J, with 12 bases between the two ends. CDR1 and CDR2 (germline): MNHEY, SVGAGI. The CDR3 region has the DNA TGTGCCAGCAGGCCGACAGGCGATAATGAAAAACTGTTTTTT. This translates into CASRPTGDNEKLFF.

The sample holds one count of this clone. The chain has TRBV18 and TRBJ2-7; the match to TRBD1 covers 8 bases. V shed 0 bases and J 3 bases; nucleotides not matched to a gene: 1. The V gene's germline CDR1 is KGHSH and CDR2 LQKENI. The CDR3 is 14 residues long. The DNA for the CDR3 is TGTGCCAGCTCACCACCGGACAGGGTCTACGAGCAGTACTTC. It yields the protein CASSPPDRVYEQYF.

This clone has more than one count but fewer than ten. The chain employs TRBV19 and TRBJ1-5, with no clear D. From germline, CDR1 is LNHDA and CDR2 SQIVND (reference sequence). V lost 1 base and J lost 1, with 8 bases in between. The CDR3 loop spans 15 amino acids. This CDR3 reads CASSIGRLSNQPQHF. The CDR3 region has the DNA TGTGCCAGTAGTATAGGGCGGTTAAGCAATCAGCCCCAGCATTTT.

V and J are TRBV11-2 and TRBJ2-7; no reliable D call. Germline CDR1 and CDR2: SGHAT and FQNNGV. V shed 5 bases and J shed 2 bases, with 16 bases lying between them. The CDR3 is made up of 15 amino acids. CDR3 sequence: CASSPAPIAAYEQYF. In nucleotides, the CDR3 is TGTGCCAGCAGCCCCGCCCCCATAGCAGCCTACGAGCAGTACTTC.